This TCR beta chain was profiled in a study of blood T cells in healthy people across ages. CDR3 length: 17 amino acids. The ends were cut back, 4 bases at V and 4 bases at J, with 22 bases in the middle. Primers used in a second PCR of about 6 to 11 cycles were a sample-barcoded 5' primer and a J-beta primer mix. TCRdb re-called the 5' RACE reads with MiXCR, one entry per CDR3 protein. The table lists about a million distinct CDR3 sequences, 35% to 40% of them singletons. The receptor's source is a man younger than 35 in good health. Sequenced: blood. The chain has TRBV12-3 or TRBV12-4 and TRBJ1-1; D may be TRBD1 (6 bases). CDR3 residues: CASSSSRGVGGLTEAFF. As DNA, the CDR3 is TGTGCCAGCAGTTCCAGTAGGGGGGTTGGCGGGCTCACTGAAGCTTTCTTT.